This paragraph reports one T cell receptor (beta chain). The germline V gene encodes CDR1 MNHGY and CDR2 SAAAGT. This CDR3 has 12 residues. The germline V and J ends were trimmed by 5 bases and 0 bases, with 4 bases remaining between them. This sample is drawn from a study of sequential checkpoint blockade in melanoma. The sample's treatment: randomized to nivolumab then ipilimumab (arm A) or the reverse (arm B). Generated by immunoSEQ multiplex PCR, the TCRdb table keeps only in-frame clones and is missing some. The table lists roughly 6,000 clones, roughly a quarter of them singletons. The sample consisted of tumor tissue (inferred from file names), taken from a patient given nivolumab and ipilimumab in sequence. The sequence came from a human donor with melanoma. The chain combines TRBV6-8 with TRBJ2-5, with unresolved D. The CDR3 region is CASSPYQETQYF. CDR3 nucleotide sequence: TGTGCCAGCAGTCCGTACCAAGAGACCCAGTACTTC.